A selection of T cell receptor beta chains follows, all from one sample in a study of T cell responses to AZD1222 COVID-19 vaccine. Data came from immunoSEQ multiplex PCR; TCRdb stores just in-frame clones and leaves some out. This table has approximately 130,000 clones, 80% to 95% appearing once. Sequencing was performed on peripheral blood, taken on day 0 of AZD1222 vaccination. The receptors were gathered from an adult in good health. Both conserved end residues are part of each CDR3. The D gene is left open where the match is weak. Expanded clones get a size class; other rows say once, few or many, or leave the size out.

clone size: -
V gene: TRBV6-5
D gene: -
J gene: TRBJ1-2
CDR3 length: 15
CDR3 protein: CASSSGLPGGYGYTF
CDR3 DNA: TGTGCCAGCAGTTCTGGGCTTCCCGGGGGCTATGGCTACACCTTC

clone size: -
V gene: TRBV19
D gene: -
J gene: TRBJ1-2
CDR3 length: 13
CDR3 protein: CASSNGPNYGYTF
CDR3 DNA: TGTGCCAGTAGTAACGGCCCAAACTATGGCTACACCTTC

clone size: -
V gene: TRBV30
D gene: TRBD1
J gene: TRBJ1-4
CDR3 length: 15
CDR3 protein: CAWRFIDRADEKLFF
CDR3 DNA: TGTGCCTGGAGATTCATCGACAGGGCTGATGAAAAACTGTTTTTT

clone size: -
V gene: TRBV27
D gene: -
J gene: TRBJ2-7
CDR3 length: 14
CDR3 protein: CASSPSGQAYEQYF
CDR3 DNA: TGTGCCAGCAGCCCATCGGGACAAGCCTACGAGCAGTACTTC

clone size: -
V gene: TRBV29-1
D gene: TRBD2
J gene: TRBJ2-1
CDR3 length: 14
CDR3 protein: CSVRGLAGTWVQFF
CDR3 DNA: TGCAGCGTCCGCGGACTAGCGGGGACTTGGGTGCAGTTCTTC

clone size: -
V gene: TRBV4-1
D gene: -
J gene: TRBJ1-6
CDR3 length: 15
CDR3 protein: CASSQEKPLEGSLHF
CDR3 DNA: TGCGCCAGCAGCCAAGAGAAGCCCCTCGAGGGGTCCCTCCACTTT

clone size: once
V gene: TRBV7-3
D gene: -
J gene: TRBJ1-1
CDR3 length: 13
CDR3 protein: CASSLRRGTEAFF
CDR3 DNA: TGTGCCAGCAGCTTAAGGAGGGGGACTGAAGCTTTCTTT

clone size: few
V gene: TRBV9
D gene: -
J gene: TRBJ2-2
CDR3 length: 13
CDR3 protein: CASSSRFTGELFF
CDR3 DNA: TGTGCCAGCAGCTCCCGCTTCACCGGGGAGCTGTTTTTT

clone size: -
V gene: TRBV27
D gene: TRBD2
J gene: TRBJ2-1
CDR3 length: 15
CDR3 protein: CASSLRLAGYNEQFF
CDR3 DNA: TGTGCCAGCAGTTTAAGACTAGCGGGCTACAATGAGCAGTTCTTC

clone size: -
V gene: TRBV14
D gene: -
J gene: TRBJ2-7
CDR3 length: 15
CDR3 protein: CASSQESRLPYEQYF
CDR3 DNA: TGTGCCAGCAGCCAAGAATCACGGCTCCCCTACGAGCAGTACTTC

clone size: -
V gene: TRBV28
D gene: -
J gene: TRBJ1-2
CDR3 length: 14
CDR3 protein: CASSLSGAWGGYTF
CDR3 DNA: TGTGCCAGCAGTTTATCCGGGGCGTGGGGTGGCTACACCTTC

clone size: once
V gene: TRBV6-6
D gene: -
J gene: TRBJ2-7
CDR3 length: 13
CDR3 protein: CASSVESYYEQYF
CDR3 DNA: TGTGCCAGCAGTGTCGAATCCTACTACGAGCAGTACTTC

clone size: once
V gene: TRBV5-1
D gene: TRBD2
J gene: TRBJ2-1
CDR3 length: 15
CDR3 protein: CASSIGTSGSNEQFF
CDR3 DNA: TGCGCCAGCAGCATAGGGACTAGCGGGTCTAATGAGCAGTTCTTC

clone size: -
V gene: TRBV7-9
D gene: -
J gene: TRBJ1-6
CDR3 length: 16
CDR3 protein: CASSLAAGAEGSPLHF
CDR3 DNA: TGTGCCAGCAGCTTAGCGGCAGGCGCGGAGGGTTCACCCCTCCACTTT

clone size: -
V gene: TRBV7-9
D gene: -
J gene: TRBJ2-7
CDR3 length: 16
CDR3 protein: CASSHPPGGSDYEQYF
CDR3 DNA: TGTGCCAGCAGCCACCCCCCAGGCGGTTCTGACTACGAGCAGTACTTC

clone size: -
V gene: TRBV28
D gene: TRBD1
J gene: TRBJ2-5
CDR3 length: 17
CDR3 protein: CASSLSGDAGGAETQYF
CDR3 DNA: TGTGCCAGCAGTTTATCTGGTGATGCAGGGGGCGCGGAGACCCAGTACTTC

clone size: once
V gene: TRBV6-5
D gene: -
J gene: TRBJ1-1
CDR3 length: 14
CDR3 protein: CASSYYGGKAEAFF
CDR3 DNA: TGTGCCAGCAGTTACTATGGGGGGAAGGCTGAAGCTTTCTTT

clone size: once
V gene: TRBV29-1
D gene: -
J gene: TRBJ1-2
CDR3 length: 13
CDR3 protein: CSVELMAAYGYTF
CDR3 DNA: TGCAGCGTTGAATTGATGGCGGCGTATGGCTACACCTTC

clone size: -
V gene: TRBV19
D gene: TRBD1
J gene: TRBJ1-5
CDR3 length: 16
CDR3 protein: CASSKGTTGGEQPQHF
CDR3 DNA: TGTGCCAGTAGTAAAGGAACGACAGGGGGCGAACAGCCCCAGCATTTT

clone size: -
V gene: TRBV18
D gene: -
J gene: TRBJ1-2
CDR3 length: 13
CDR3 protein: CASSPGFTHGYTF
CDR3 DNA: TGTGCCAGCTCACCTGGATTTACGCATGGCTACACCTTC

clone size: -
V gene: TRBV9
D gene: TRBD1
J gene: TRBJ1-2
CDR3 length: 13
CDR3 protein: CASSDSGGNGYTF
CDR3 DNA: TGTGCCAGCAGCGACTCAGGGGGAAATGGCTACACCTTC

clone size: -
V gene: TRBV5-1
D gene: -
J gene: TRBJ2-1
CDR3 length: 18
CDR3 protein: CASSLARDKQNPYNEQFF
CDR3 DNA: TGCGCCAGCAGCTTGGCCAGGGACAAGCAAAATCCCTACAATGAGCAGTTCTTC

clone size: -
V gene: TRBV29-1
D gene: -
J gene: TRBJ2-6
CDR3 length: 14
CDR3 protein: CSVGRGTGANVLTF
CDR3 DNA: TGCAGCGTTGGTCGCGGGACTGGGGCCAACGTCCTGACTTTC

clone size: -
V gene: TRBV5-1
D gene: -
J gene: TRBJ1-4
CDR3 length: 15
CDR3 protein: CASSLYQGSNEKLFF
CDR3 DNA: TGCGCCAGCAGCCTCTATCAGGGGTCTAATGAAAAACTGTTTTTT

clone size: -
V gene: TRBV29-1
D gene: -
J gene: TRBJ1-2
CDR3 length: 11
CDR3 protein: CSVAFNYGYTF
CDR3 DNA: TGCAGCGTTGCGTTCAACTATGGCTACACCTTC

clone size: once
V gene: TRBV9
D gene: TRBD2
J gene: TRBJ2-1
CDR3 length: 16
CDR3 protein: CASSVISGRAYNEQFF
CDR3 DNA: TGTGCCAGCAGCGTAATTAGCGGGAGGGCCTACAATGAGCAGTTCTTC

clone size: -
V gene: TRBV3-1/TRBV3-2
D gene: -
J gene: TRBJ1-2
CDR3 length: 13
CDR3 protein: CASSQEAAGGYTF
CDR3 DNA: TGTGCCAGCAGCCAAGAGGCCGCAGGTGGCTACACCTTC

clone size: -
V gene: TRBV5-6
D gene: -
J gene: TRBJ2-1
CDR3 length: 18
CDR3 protein: CASSLGGFGGTTRKEQFF
CDR3 DNA: TGTGCCAGCAGCTTGGGGGGCTTTGGAGGGACCACACGTAAGGAGCAGTTCTTC

clone size: once
V gene: TRBV6-5
D gene: -
J gene: TRBJ1-2
CDR3 length: 13
CDR3 protein: CASTEGLNYGYTF
CDR3 DNA: TGTGCCAGCACGGAAGGCCTTAACTATGGCTACACCTTC

clone size: -
V gene: TRBV29-1
D gene: -
J gene: TRBJ1-2
CDR3 length: 13
CDR3 protein: CSVDAAGDYGYTF
CDR3 DNA: TGCAGCGTTGACGCCGCGGGGGATTATGGCTACACCTTC

clone size: -
V gene: TRBV12-2
D gene: -
J gene: TRBJ2-5
CDR3 length: 19
CDR3 protein: CASRLVRTSGNGRKETQYF
CDR3 DNA: TGTGCAAGTCGCTTAGTCAGGACTAGCGGGAATGGGAGGAAAGAGACCCAGTACTTC

clone size: -
V gene: TRBV5-1
D gene: TRBD2
J gene: TRBJ2-5
CDR3 length: 16
CDR3 protein: CASSLGTSGRPQTQYF
CDR3 DNA: TGCGCCAGCAGCTTGGGAACTAGCGGGAGACCCCAGACCCAGTACTTC

clone size: -
V gene: TRBV28
D gene: -
J gene: TRBJ2-3
CDR3 length: 14
CDR3 protein: CASSFRRSADTQYF
CDR3 DNA: TGTGCCAGCAGTTTCAGAAGGTCAGCAGATACGCAGTATTTT

clone size: -
V gene: TRBV10-3
D gene: -
J gene: TRBJ2-2
CDR3 length: 17
CDR3 protein: CAISEPGHPSNTGELFF
CDR3 DNA: TGTGCCATCAGTGAACCGGGACACCCATCGAACACCGGGGAGCTGTTTTTT

clone size: -
V gene: TRBV5-6
D gene: -
J gene: TRBJ2-1
CDR3 length: 19
CDR3 protein: CASSAEDRSLRLAYNEQFF
CDR3 DNA: TGTGCCAGCAGCGCCGAGGATAGGTCATTGCGGCTTGCTTACAATGAGCAGTTCTTC